The clone carrying this T cell receptor beta chain showed up many times. Its antigen remains unidentified. The sample comes from a study of vaccination and CD4 T cells after COVID-19. Study-wide context: Investigators stimulated cells with overlapping spike peptides drawn from SARS-CoV-2, HCoV-NL63, HCoV-OC43 and HCoV-229E. General study points: SARS-CoV-2-reactive clonotype medians increased from approximately 21 to 40, not significantly.

CDR1 and CDR2 from the germline V gene are MGHRA and YSYEKL. CDR3 size: 15 residues. After removal of 4 bases from V and 5 bases from J, the junction contained 11 bases not matched to a gene. Sequencing of cultured CD4+ T cell DNA used the Oncomine TCR Beta short-read assay. TCRdb recomputed calls from the PCR reads with MiXCR, one row per CDR3 protein. Seen here are under 4,500 distinct CDR3 sequences, over 20% observed once, and the top ten hold 55%. As for treatment: approximately 11-day PBMC culture with coronavirus spike peptide pools or control peptides (ViraFEST assay). The sample was CD4+ T cells from blood, cultured in vitro, taken after SARS-CoV-2 vaccination. V gene TRBV4-1 combines with J gene TRBJ2-7, with 7 bases matching TRBD1. The sequence came from a human donor who had recovered from COVID-19. Here the CDR3 reads CASSLNQQGLNEQYF. The CDR3 DNA is TGCGCCAGCAGCCTAAACCAACAGGGGCTGAACGAGCAGTACTTC.